The TCR beta chain under discussion was sequenced for a study of Ad26.COV2.S vaccination and SARS-CoV-2 variants. CDR3 length: 13 amino acids. Looked up from germline, CDR1 is SNHLY and CDR2 is FYNNEI. V lost 8 bases, J lost 9 bases, and 16 bases lay in between. Whole-study findings and limits: Measures of TCR breadth and depth may have fallen short of total T cell responses. Participants given vaccine showed non-spike TCR breadth similar to that of placebo recipients.

Remarks on this clone: Its target is unknown.

Produced via immunoSEQ multiplex PCR; TCRdb's table is partial and in-frame only. The table has just over 350,000 clones, under 95% seen once. This receptor was identified in a human donor who had recovered from COVID-19. Sequenced here: peripheral blood, sampled after recovery from COVID-19. This chain uses TRBV2 with TRBJ2-2; D remains unclear. The CDR3 DNA follows: TGTGCCAGCCTTACCCCGATGAACCGGGAGCTGTTTTTT. It specifies CASLTPMNRELFF.